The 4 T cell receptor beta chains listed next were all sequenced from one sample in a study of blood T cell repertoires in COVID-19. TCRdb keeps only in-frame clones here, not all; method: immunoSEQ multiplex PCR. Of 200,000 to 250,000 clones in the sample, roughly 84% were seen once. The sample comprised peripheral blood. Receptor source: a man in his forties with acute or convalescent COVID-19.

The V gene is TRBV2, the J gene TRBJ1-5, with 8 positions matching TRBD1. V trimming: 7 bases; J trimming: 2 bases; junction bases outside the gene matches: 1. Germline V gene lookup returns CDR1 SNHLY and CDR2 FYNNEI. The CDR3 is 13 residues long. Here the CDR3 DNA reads TGTGCCAGCAAGACAGGGGGCAATCAGCCCCAGCATTTT. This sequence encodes CASKTGGNQPQHF. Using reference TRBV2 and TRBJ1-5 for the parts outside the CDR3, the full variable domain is EPEVTQTPSHQVTQMGQEVILRCVPISNHLYFYWYRQILGQKVEFLVSFYNNEISEKSEIFDDQFSVERPDGSNFTLKIRSTKLEDSAMYFCASKTGGNQPQHFGDGTRLSIL.

CDR3 nucleotide sequence: TGCGCCAGCAGCCAGGAGGGACAGGGGTTGAATTCACCCCTCCACTTT. This encodes CASSQEGQGLNSPLHF. The chain couples TRBV4-1 to TRBJ1-6; TRBD1 matches at 10 bases. The V gene's germline CDR1 is MGHRA and CDR2 YSYEKL. The CDR3 is 16 amino acids. After removal of 3 bases from V and 7 bases from J, the junction contained 6 bases not matched to a gene.

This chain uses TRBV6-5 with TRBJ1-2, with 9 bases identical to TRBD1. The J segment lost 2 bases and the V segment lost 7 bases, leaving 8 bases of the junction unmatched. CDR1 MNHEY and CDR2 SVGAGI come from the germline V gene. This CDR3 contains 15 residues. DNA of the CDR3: TGTGCCAGCACCAGAGACAGGGGGGACAACTATGGCTACACCTTC. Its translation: CASTRDRGDNYGYTF.

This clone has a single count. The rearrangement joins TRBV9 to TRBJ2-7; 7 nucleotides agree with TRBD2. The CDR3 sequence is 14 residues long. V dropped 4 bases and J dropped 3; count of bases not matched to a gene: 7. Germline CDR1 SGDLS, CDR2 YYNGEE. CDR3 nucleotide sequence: TGTGCCAGCAGCCCCGGGGGGTCCAACTACGAGCAGTACTTC. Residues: CASSPGGSNYEQYF.